This T cell receptor (beta chain) appears in the sequencing data of a study of blood T cells in healthy people across ages. Germline CDR1 and CDR2: SGHRS and YFSETQ. This CDR3 is built from 14 residues. Trimming took 4 bases from V and 3 from J; bases not matched to a gene: 4. A second about 6 to 12 cycle PCR used barcoded and J-beta primers. TCRdb reanalysed the 5' RACE reads using MiXCR and keeps one entry per CDR3 protein. The sample has some 1,000,000 distinct CDR3 sequences, 20% to 25% seen once. This clonotype was seen only a few times. Separately, the same data were catalogued under a study of T cells of mothers and their children. Turning to that study: With the M1S primer of the second PCR, sample barcodes and 2-4 random nucleotides were added. Some 3 million TCR beta reads per child versus over 8 million per mother. Thymic selection molds TCR recombination output in much the same way for related pairs as for unrelated pairs. Related mother and child pairs showed slightly greater overlap (not significant) than unrelated pairs did.

This receptor was identified in a girl aged 2-15 years in good health. Source material: blood. This chain connects TRBV5-1 to TRBJ2-3; 8 bases line up with TRBD2. This chain's CDR3 is CASSTGGATDTQYF. In DNA, the CDR3 is TGCGCCAGCAGCACCGGGGGGGCAACAGATACGCAGTATTTT.